This TCR beta chain comes out of a study of Ad26.COV2.S vaccination and SARS-CoV-2 variants listed by TCRdb under 2021. Regarding the research as a whole: Donors in the vaccine arm were drawn from COV1001, a multicentre, randomized, double-blind, placebo-controlled phase I-IIa trial testing Ad26.COV2.S in healthy adults. A total of some 30 samples were included in the TCR-sequenced set, comprising around 19 Ad26.COV2.S vaccine recipients, 5 placebo recipients and 8 SARS-CoV-2 convalescent individuals. Trial participants were randomized into five groups of five, in which low-dose or high-dose Ad26.COV2.S was given once or twice, or placebo was given on both occasions. TCRbeta repertoire sequencing served as the tool for gauging how specific and how broad the SARS-CoV-2-reactive T cell receptors were following Ad26.COV2.S vaccination. Blinding of investigators to trial group allocation was maintained during experiments and outcome assessment. Dosing of Ad26.COV2.S was intramuscular, at either 5x10^10 or 1x10^11 viral particles, delivered as one shot or as two shots spaced 56 days apart.

What the work shows at the level of the full study, not this receptor alone: Spike-specific TCR breadth was higher in Ad26.COV2.S recipients than in placebo recipients (P = 0.0014). It was noted by the authors that total T cell responses may have been underestimated by the TCR breadth and depth analyses. Vaccine and placebo recipients had similar non-spike TCR breadth, a finding consistent with the vaccine containing only spike. Substantial breadth of spike-specific CD8+ and CD4+ T cell responses was reported after vaccination. The study was not powered for comparison of responses between vaccine doses or regimens.

The meaning of the sample's treatment or condition label: 19 received Ad26.COV2.S at low or high dose, single or two shots; about five received placebo; per-sample allocation not given. Repertoires of vaccine and placebo recipients were sequenced from samples taken on day 63 after the first injection. Between 29 July and 7 August 2020, Cohort 1b enrolled around 25 adults aged 18-55 years at one site in Boston, USA. Ad26.COV2.S consisted of a replication-incompetent adenovirus type 26 vector by which a prefusion-stabilized SARS-CoV-2 spike protein from the original Wuhan strain was expressed. Of note for this clone: It lacks a known antigen. No quality values exist for individual bases; no much larger clone is one base distant.

The immunoSEQ Assay was used to sequence TCRbeta CDR3 regions. After extraction, genomic DNA underwent amplification by bias-controlled multiplex PCR, followed by high-throughput sequencing. The study's processing was this. Collapsing and filtering of sequences were performed to quantify the absolute abundance of each unique TCRbeta CDR3 region. T cell fraction was estimated by normalizing TCRbeta template counts to usable DNA, with usable DNA measured through amplification of reference genes found in all nucleated cells. Repertoire TCRs were annotated as SARS-CoV-2-specific when V gene, CDR3 amino acid sequence and J gene were exactly matched to a known reactive TCR set. MIRA supplied the reference SARS-CoV-2 TCR set, which was filtered for enrichment in COVID-19-positive ImmuneCODE repertoires so that public or cross-reactive TCRs were removed. Using the MIRA antigens, annotated TCRs were further analysed by specific ORF or by position within an ORF. Breadth was defined as the number of annotated unique rearrangements divided by the total number of unique productive rearrangements, and depth was defined as the summed frequency of the annotated unique rearrangements. TCR breadth was compared between groups using two-sided Wilcoxon rank-sum tests. Entries here come from immuneACCESS through TCRdb and include only in-frame sequences with V and J called. Some clones fail to appear in such tables; in the studies checked, an unresolved V gene covers under half of the shortfall, and the cause of the remainder is unknown. V and J calls and clone size come straight from that table; D and trimming were deduced from the DNA. The sample table records approximately 300,000 clones; 85% to 90% of these occur just once. More than 1.5% of the sample is taken by the ten largest.

The CDR3 has 15 amino acids, counting the end cysteine and phenylalanine. Only CDR3 DNA is held: 45 bases, read in frame from base 1. Looking up the germline V gene yields CDR1 SGHTS and CDR2 YDEGEE. Trimming takes 1 base from V and 5 bases from J, and the germline ends sit 13 bases apart. This chain joins TRBV5-8 to TRBJ1-3, with TRBD1 tentatively as D gene (5 bases match). The sequencing used peripheral blood, collected in a trial of Ad26.COV2.S vaccine versus placebo. The clonotype comes from a person aged 18 to 59 who received the Ad26.COV2.S COVID-19 vaccine or a placebo. The CDR3 in this case is CASSLIWGGRNTIYF. The nucleotide sequence is TGTGCCAGCAGCTTGATCTGGGGCGGGAGAAACACCATATATTTT.